A selection of T cell receptor beta chains follows, all from one sample in a study of cytomegalovirus exposure and HLA in healthy donors. Measured with immunoSEQ multiplex PCR; TCRdb has only the in-frame clones, and not every one. This sample's clone table lists fewer than 250,000 clones. Sample: PBMCs. The receptors here all came from a woman under 40 in good health and CMV-seropositive. Both conserved end residues are part of each CDR3. The D gene is left open where the match is weak.

D,J,V,CDR3,DNA
-,TRBJ1-1,TRBV18,CASSPGNMNTEAFF,TGTGCCAGCTCCCCAGGTAACATGAACACTGAAGCTTTCTTT
TRBD1,TRBJ2-5,TRBV29-1,CSVRDRGREETQYF,TGCAGCGTGCGCGACAGGGGGCGAGAAGAGACCCAGTACTTC
-,TRBJ1-5,TRBV7-9,CASSALGSNQPQHF,TGTGCCAGCAGCGCCCTCGGTAGCAATCAGCCCCAGCATTTT
-,TRBJ1-5,TRBV4-3,CASSQEQASNQPQHF,TGCGCCAGCAGCCAAGAACAGGCTAGCAATCAGCCCCAGCATTTT
-,TRBJ2-1,TRBV5-1,CASSLVLQGSTEQFF,TGCGCCAGCAGCTTGGTGCTTCAGGGGTCGACTGAGCAGTTCTTC
-,TRBJ1-1,TRBV27,CASSTRGNTEAFF,TGTGCCAGCAGCACCAGGGGGAACACTGAAGCTTTCTTT
-,TRBJ1-1,TRBV18,CASRRVLNTEAFF,TGTGCCAGCCGTCGGGTTTTGAACACTGAAGCTTTCTTT
TRBD2,TRBJ2-1,TRBV5-1,CASSLRLAGGDEQFF,TGCGCCAGCAGCTTGAGGCTAGCGGGAGGGGATGAGCAGTTCTTC
-,TRBJ2-2,TRBV19,CASTGQVDGELFF,TGTGCCAGTACTGGTCAGGTAGACGGGGAGCTGTTTTTT
TRBD1,TRBJ1-4,TRBV9,CASSARGDRGGKLFF,TGTGCCAGCAGCGCCCGAGGGGACAGGGGCGGAAAACTGTTTTTT
-,TRBJ2-2,TRBV5-1,CASSLMSSWTGELLF,TGCGCCAGCAGCTTGATGTCTTCTTGGACCGGGGAGCTGCTTTTT
-,TRBJ1-6,TRBV5-4,CASSLAGGRPSPLHF,TGTGCCAGCAGCTTGGCCGGAGGGAGACCCTCACCCCTCCACTTT
-,TRBJ1-1,TRBV5-1,CASSLDSNTEAFF,TGCGCCAGCAGCTTGGACTCGAACACTGAAGCTTTCTTT
-,TRBJ1-3,TRBV28,CASTEPVFSGNTIYF,TGTGCCAGCACCGAACCAGTTTTCTCTGGAAACACCATATATTTT
-,TRBJ2-5,TRBV5-1,CASSAGQQQETQYF,TGCGCCAGCAGCGCGGGACAGCAGCAAGAGACCCAGTACTTC
-,TRBJ2-2,TRBV15,CATSRGTVMGPGELFF,TGTGCCACCAGCAGAGGTACCGTCATGGGGCCCGGGGAGCTGTTTTTT
TRBD1,TRBJ1-2,TRBV5-4,CASSTPGQGNYGYTF,TGTGCCAGCAGCACACCGGGACAGGGAAACTATGGCTACACCTTC
TRBD2,TRBJ2-7,TRBV28,CATLTGTSGLYEQYF,TGTGCCACCCTCACGGGGACTAGCGGACTCTACGAGCAGTACTTC
TRBD2,TRBJ2-7,TRBV6-5,CASSYGGGLLNEQYF,TGTGCCAGCAGTTACGGGGGGGGACTCCTAAACGAGCAGTACTTC
-,TRBJ2-5,TRBV30,CAWSVHLQETQYF,TGTGCCTGGAGTGTGCACCTACAAGAGACCCAGTACTTC
-,TRBJ2-1,TRBV7-2,CASSSRLTGYSYNEQFF,TGTGCCAGCAGCTCCAGATTGACAGGCTATTCCTACAATGAGCAGTTCTTC
TRBD2,TRBJ2-7,TRBV4-1,CASSQDGGLAGKDEQYF,TGCGCCAGCAGCCAAGATGGGGGACTAGCGGGGAAGGACGAGCAGTACTTC
TRBD2,TRBJ2-5,TRBV5-5,CASSSISGSETQYF,TGTGCCAGCAGCTCGATAAGCGGGAGTGAGACCCAGTACTTC
-,TRBJ1-2,TRBV5-6,CASSQIGGAGEGYTF,TGTGCCAGCAGCCAAATCGGGGGCGCGGGGGAAGGCTACACCTTC
-,TRBJ1-2,TRBV2,CASRGANYGYTF,TGTGCCAGCAGGGGGGCAAACTATGGCTACACCTTC
-,TRBJ2-7,TRBV7-6,CASSLDASEQYF,TGTGCCAGCAGCTTAGATGCCAGCGAGCAGTACTTC
TRBD1,TRBJ1-1,TRBV19,CASSYRDREIVFF,TGTGCCAGTAGTTACCGGGACAGGGAAATAGTTTTCTTT
-,TRBJ2-7,TRBV4-1,CASSQVAVPYEQYF,TGCGCCAGCAGCCAGGTAGCGGTTCCTTACGAGCAGTACTTC
-,TRBJ2-5,TRBV2,CAFQKETQYF,TGTGCCTTCCAGAAAGAGACCCAGTACTTC